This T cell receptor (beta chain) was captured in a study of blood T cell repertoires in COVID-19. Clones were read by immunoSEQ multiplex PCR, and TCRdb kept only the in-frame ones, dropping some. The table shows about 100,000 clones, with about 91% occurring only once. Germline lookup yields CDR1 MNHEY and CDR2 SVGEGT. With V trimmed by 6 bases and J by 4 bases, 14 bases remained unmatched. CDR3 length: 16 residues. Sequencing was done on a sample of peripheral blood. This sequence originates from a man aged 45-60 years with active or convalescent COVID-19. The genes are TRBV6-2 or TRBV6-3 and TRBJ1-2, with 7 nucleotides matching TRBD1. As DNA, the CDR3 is TGTGCCAGCAGACCTACTGCACAGGGGAGGATCTATGGCTACACCTTC. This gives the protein CASRPTAQGRIYGYTF.